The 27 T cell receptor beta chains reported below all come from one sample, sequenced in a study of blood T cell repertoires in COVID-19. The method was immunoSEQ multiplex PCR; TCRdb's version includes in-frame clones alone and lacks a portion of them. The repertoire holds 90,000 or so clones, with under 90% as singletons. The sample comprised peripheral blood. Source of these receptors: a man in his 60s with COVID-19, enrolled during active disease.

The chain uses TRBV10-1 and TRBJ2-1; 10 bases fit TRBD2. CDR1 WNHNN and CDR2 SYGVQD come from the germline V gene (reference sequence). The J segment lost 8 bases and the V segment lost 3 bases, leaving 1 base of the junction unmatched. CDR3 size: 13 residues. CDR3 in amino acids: CASSDSGRDEQFF. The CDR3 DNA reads TGCGCCAGCAGTGACAGCGGGAGGGATGAGCAGTTCTTC.

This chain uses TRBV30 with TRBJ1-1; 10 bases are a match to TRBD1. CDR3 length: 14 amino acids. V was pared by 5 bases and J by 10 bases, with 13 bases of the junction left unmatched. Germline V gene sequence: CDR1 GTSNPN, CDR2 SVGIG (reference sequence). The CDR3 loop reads CAWSRDRGHPGAFF. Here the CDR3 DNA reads TGTGCCTGGTCCCGGGACAGGGGCCATCCGGGAGCTTTCTTT.

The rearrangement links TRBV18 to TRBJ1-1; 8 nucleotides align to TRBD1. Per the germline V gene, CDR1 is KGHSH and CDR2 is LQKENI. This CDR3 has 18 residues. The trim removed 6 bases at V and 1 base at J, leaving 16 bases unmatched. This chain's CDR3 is CASSRTGSMGVRNTEAFF. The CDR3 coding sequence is TGTGCCAGCTCCCGGACAGGGAGTATGGGGGTACGGAACACTGAAGCTTTCTTT.

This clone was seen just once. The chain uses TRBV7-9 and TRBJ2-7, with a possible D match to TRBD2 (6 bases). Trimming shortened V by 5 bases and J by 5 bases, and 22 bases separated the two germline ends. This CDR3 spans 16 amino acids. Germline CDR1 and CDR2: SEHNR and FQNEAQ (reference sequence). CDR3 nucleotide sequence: TGTGCCAGCAGCATCCACCGGGAGCCGGGCGGACACGAGCAGTACTTC. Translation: CASSIHREPGGHEQYF.

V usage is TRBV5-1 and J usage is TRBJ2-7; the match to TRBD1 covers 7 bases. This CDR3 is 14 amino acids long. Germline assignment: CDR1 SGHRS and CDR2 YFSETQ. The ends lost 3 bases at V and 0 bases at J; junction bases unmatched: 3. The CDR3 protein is CASSWGTASYEQYF. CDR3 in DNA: TGCGCCAGCAGCTGGGGGACAGCCTCCTACGAGCAGTACTTC. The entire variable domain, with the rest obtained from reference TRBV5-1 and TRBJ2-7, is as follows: KAGVTQTPRYLIKTRGQQVTLSCSPISGHRSVSWYQQTPGQGLQFLFEYFSETQRNKGNFPGRFSGRQFSNSRSEMNVSTLELGDSALYLCASSWGTASYEQYFGPGTRLTVT.

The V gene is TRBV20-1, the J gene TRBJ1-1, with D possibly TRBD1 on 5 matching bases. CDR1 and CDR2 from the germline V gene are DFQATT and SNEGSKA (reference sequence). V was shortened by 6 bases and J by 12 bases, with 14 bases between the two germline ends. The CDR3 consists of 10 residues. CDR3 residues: CSAQGDYPFF. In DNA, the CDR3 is TGCAGTGCGCAAGGGGACTACCCTTTCTTT.

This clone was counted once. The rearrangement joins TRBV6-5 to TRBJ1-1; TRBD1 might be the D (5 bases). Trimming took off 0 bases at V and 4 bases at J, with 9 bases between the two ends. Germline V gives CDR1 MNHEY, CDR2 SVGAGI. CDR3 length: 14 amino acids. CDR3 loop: CASSYSRRGTEAFF. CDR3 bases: TGTGCCAGCAGTTACTCTAGGAGGGGCACTGAAGCTTTCTTT.

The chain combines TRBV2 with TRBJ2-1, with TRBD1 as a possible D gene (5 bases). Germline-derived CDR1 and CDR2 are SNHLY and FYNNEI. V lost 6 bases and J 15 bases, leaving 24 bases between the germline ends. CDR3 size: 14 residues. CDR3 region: CASSGQGTGPPGFF. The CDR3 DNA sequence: TGTGCCAGCAGCGGACAAGGTACAGGTCCACCGGGGTTCTTC.

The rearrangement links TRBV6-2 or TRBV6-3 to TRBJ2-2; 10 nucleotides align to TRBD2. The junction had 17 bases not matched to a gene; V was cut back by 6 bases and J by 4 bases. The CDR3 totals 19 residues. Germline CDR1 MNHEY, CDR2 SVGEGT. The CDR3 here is CASSAPASGRALGTGELFF. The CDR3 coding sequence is TGTGCCAGCAGCGCGCCCGCGAGCGGGAGGGCCCTGGGCACCGGGGAGCTGTTTTTT.

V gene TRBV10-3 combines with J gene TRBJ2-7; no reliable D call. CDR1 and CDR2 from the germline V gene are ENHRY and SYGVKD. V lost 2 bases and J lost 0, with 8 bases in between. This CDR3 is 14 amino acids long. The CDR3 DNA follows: TGTGCCATCAGTGAGGACACCGGCTCCTACGAGCAGTACTTC. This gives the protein CAISEDTGSYEQYF.

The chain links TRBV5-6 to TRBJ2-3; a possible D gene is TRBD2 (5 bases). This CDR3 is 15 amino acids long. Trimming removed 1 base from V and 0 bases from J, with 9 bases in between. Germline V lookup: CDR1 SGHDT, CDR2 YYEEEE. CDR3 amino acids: CASSLIAFSTDTQYF. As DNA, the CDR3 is TGTGCCAGCAGCTTGATAGCGTTTAGCACAGATACGCAGTATTTT.

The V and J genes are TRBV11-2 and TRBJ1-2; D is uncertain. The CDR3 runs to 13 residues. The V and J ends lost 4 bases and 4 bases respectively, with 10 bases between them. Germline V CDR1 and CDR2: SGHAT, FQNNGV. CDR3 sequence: CASSSGSFYGYTF. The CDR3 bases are TGTGCCAGCAGCTCGGGATCTTTCTATGGCTACACCTTC.

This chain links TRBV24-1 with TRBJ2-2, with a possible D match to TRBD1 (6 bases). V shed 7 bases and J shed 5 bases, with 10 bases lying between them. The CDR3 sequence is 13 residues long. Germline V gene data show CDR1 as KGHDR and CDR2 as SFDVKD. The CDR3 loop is CATRDRLTGELFF. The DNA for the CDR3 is TGTGCCACCAGGGACAGACTAACCGGGGAGCTGTTTTTT.

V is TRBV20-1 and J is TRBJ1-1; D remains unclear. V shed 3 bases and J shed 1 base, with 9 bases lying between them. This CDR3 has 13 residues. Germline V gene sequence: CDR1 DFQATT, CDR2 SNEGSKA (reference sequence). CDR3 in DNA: TGCAGTGCTAGTAGTCAGGCGAACACTGAAGCTTTCTTT. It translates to CSASSQANTEAFF.

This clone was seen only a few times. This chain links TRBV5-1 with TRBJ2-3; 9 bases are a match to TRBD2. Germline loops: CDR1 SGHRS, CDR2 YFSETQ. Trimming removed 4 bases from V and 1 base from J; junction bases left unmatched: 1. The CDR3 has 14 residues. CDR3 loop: CASSQREGTDTQYF. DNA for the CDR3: TGCGCCAGCAGCCAGCGGGAGGGCACAGATACGCAGTATTTT.

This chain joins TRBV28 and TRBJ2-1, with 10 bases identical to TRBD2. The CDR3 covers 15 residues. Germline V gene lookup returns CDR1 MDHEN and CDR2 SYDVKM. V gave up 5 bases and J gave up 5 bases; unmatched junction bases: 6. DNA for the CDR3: TGTGCCAGCAGTACACTAGCGGGAAATAACAATGAGCAGTTCTTC. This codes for CASSTLAGNNNEQFF.

The CDR3 loop reads CASSLSQGNYGYTF. The CDR3 bases are TGTGCCAGCAGTTTATCGCAGGGGAACTATGGCTACACCTTC. This chain connects TRBV27 to TRBJ1-2, with D maybe TRBD1 (6 bases). V dropped 0 bases and J dropped 2 bases, with 7 bases sitting between them. Germline assignment: CDR1 MNHEY and CDR2 SMNVEV (reference sequence). CDR3 length: 14 amino acids.

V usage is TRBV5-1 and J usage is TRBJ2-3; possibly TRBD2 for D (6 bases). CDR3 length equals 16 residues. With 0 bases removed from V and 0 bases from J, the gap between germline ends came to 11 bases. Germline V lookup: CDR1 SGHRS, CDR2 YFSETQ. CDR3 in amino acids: CASSLVEGISTDTQYF. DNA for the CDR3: TGCGCCAGCAGCTTGGTGGAGGGCATAAGCACAGATACGCAGTATTTT.

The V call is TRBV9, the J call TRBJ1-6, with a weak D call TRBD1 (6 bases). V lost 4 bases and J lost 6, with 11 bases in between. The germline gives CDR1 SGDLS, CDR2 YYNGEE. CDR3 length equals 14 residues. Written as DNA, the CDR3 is TGTGCCAGCAGCTCCCCAGGGGCTAATTCACCCCTCCACTTT. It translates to CASSSPGANSPLHF. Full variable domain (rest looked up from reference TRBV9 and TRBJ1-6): DSGVTQTPKHLITATGQRVTLRCSPRSGDLSVYWYQQSLDQGLQFLIQYYNGEERAKGNILERFSAQQFPDLHSELNLSSLELGDSALYFCASSSPGANSPLHFGNGTRLTVT.

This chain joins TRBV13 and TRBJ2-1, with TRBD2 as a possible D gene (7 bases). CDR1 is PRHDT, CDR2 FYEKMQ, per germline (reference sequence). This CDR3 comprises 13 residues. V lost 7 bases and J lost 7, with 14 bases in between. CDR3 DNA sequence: TGTGCCAGCACCTGGGGGGGGCGGAATGAGCAGTTCTTC. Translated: CASTWGGRNEQFF.

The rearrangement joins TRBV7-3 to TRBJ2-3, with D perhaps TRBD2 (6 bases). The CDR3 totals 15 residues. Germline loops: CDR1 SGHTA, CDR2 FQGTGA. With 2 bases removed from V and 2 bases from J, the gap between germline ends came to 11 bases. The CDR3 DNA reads TGTGCCAGCAGCTTAGGGGGGAGAGACACAGATACGCAGTATTTT. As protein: CASSLGGRDTDTQYF. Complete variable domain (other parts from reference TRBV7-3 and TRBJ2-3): GAGVSQTPSNKVTEKGKYVELRCDPISGHTALYWYRQSLGQGPEFLIYFQGTGAADDSGLPNDRFFAVRPEGSVSTLKIQRTERGDSAVYLCASSLGGRDTDTQYFGPGTRLTVL.

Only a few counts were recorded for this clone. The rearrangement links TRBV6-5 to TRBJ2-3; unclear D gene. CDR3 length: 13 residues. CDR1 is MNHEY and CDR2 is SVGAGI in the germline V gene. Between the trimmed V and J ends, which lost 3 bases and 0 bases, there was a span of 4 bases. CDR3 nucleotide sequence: TGTGCCAGCAGTTATTCGAGCACAGATACGCAGTATTTT. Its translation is CASSYSSTDTQYF.

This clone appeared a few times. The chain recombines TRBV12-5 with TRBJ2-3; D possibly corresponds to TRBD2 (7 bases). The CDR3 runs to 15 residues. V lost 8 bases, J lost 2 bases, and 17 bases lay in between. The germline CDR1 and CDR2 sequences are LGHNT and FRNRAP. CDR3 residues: CASSSGGGNTDTQYF. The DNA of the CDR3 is TGTGCTAGTTCTAGCGGAGGGGGAAACACAGATACGCAGTATTTT.

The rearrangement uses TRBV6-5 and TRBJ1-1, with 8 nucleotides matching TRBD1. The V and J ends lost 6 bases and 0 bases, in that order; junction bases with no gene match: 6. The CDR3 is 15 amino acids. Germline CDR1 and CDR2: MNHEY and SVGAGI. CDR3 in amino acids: CASRTGDSMNTEAFF. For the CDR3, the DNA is TGTGCCAGCAGGACAGGGGACTCGATGAACACTGAAGCTTTCTTT.

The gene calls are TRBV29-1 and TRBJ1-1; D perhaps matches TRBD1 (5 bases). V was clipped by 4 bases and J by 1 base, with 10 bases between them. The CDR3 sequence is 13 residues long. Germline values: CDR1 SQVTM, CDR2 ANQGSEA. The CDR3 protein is CSVGIGGNTEAFF. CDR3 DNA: TGCAGCGTTGGTATCGGGGGGAACACTGAAGCTTTCTTT. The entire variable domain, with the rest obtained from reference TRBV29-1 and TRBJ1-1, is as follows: SAVISQKPSRDICQRGTSLTIQCQVDSQVTMMFWYRQQPGQSLTLIATANQGSEATYESGFVIDKFPISRPNLTFSTLTVSNMSPEDSSIYLCSVGIGGNTEAFFGQGTRLTVV.

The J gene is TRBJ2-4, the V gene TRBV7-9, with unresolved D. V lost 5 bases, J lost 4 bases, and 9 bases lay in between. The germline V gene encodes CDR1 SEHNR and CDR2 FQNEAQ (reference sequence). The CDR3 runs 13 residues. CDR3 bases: TGTGCCAGCAGCCCAGGAAGAAAAAACATTCAGTACTTC. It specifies CASSPGRKNIQYF.

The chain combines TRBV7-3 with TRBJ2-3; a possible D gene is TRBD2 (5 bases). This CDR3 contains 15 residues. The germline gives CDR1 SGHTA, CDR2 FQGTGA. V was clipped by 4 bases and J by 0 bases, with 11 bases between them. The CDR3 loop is CASSSLEDSTDTQYF. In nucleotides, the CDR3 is TGTGCCAGCAGCTCCTTGGAGGATAGCACAGATACGCAGTATTTT.